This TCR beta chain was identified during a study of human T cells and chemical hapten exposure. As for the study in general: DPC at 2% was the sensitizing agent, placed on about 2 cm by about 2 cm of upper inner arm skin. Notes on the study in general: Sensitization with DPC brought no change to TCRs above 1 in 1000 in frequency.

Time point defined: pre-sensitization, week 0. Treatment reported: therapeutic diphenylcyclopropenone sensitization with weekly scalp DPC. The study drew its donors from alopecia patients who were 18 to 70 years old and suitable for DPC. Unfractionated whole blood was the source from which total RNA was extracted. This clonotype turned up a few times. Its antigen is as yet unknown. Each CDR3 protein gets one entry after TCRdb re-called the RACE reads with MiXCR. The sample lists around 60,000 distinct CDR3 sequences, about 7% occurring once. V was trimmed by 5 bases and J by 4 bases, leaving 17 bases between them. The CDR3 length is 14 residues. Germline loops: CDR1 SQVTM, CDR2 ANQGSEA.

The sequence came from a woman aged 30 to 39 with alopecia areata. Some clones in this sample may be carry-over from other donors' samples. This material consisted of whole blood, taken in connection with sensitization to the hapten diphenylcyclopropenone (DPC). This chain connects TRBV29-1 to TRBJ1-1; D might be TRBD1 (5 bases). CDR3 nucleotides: TGCAGCGTTTCAACTAGGGGTGTAGGCACTGAAGCTTTCTTT. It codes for CSVSTRGVGTEAFF.